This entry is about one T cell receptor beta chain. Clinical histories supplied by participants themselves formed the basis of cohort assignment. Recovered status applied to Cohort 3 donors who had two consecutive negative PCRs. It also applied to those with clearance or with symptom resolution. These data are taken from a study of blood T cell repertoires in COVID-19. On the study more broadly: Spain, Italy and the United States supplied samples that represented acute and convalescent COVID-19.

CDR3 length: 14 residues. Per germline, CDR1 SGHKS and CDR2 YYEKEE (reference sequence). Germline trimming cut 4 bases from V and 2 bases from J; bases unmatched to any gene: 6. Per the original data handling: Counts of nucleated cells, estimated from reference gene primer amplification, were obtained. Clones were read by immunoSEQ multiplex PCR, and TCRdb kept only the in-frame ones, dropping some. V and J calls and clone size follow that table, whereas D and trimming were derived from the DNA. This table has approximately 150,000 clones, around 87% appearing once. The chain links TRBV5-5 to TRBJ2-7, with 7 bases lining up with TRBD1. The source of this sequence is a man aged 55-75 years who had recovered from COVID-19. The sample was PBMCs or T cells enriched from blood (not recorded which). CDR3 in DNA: TGTGCCAGCAGCCACCGGGACAGTCCCTACGAGCAGTACTTC. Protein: CASSHRDSPYEQYF.